Shown below are 10 T cell receptor beta chains from a single sample sequenced in a study of shared clonotypes between healthy human individuals. The data were produced by immunoSEQ multiplex PCR, yet TCRdb's version contains in-frame clones alone and is incomplete. This sample carries 1,500,000 or so clones, less than 99% of them seen once, and the ten largest clones take 0.36%. Sequencing was carried out using naive CD4+ T cells sorted from blood. Sample subset: CD45RA+ positively selected. These receptors originate from a man younger than 45 in good health.

To note about this clone: The sample holds other DNA sequences that translate to the same CDR3. The genes are TRBV11-2 and TRBJ2-7; D is unclear. The CDR3 loop spans 11 amino acids. V lost 6 bases and J lost 3, with 6 bases in between. Germline CDR1 reads SGHAT; CDR2 reads FQNNGV. DNA for the CDR3: TGTGCCAGCAGTTCTAGCTACGAGCAGTACTTC. Residues: CASSSSYEQYF.

This sequence joins TRBV5-1 and TRBJ2-1, with 10 nucleotides matching TRBD2. The junction had 6 bases not matched to a gene; V was cut back by 1 base and J by 5 bases. This CDR3 has 16 residues. Germline-derived CDR1 and CDR2 are SGHRS and YFSETQ. CDR3 amino acids: CASSLNPGLAHNEQFF. The CDR3 region has the DNA TGCGCCAGCAGCTTGAATCCGGGACTAGCGCACAATGAGCAGTTCTTC.

This clone was seen just once. The chain recombines TRBV15 with TRBJ2-6; 7 positions agree with TRBD1. This CDR3 has 17 residues. V was pared by 3 bases and J by 2 bases, with 7 bases of the junction left unmatched. Germline V CDR1 and CDR2: LNHNV, YYDKDF (reference sequence). The CDR3 loop is CATSRRTGAAGANVLTF. The CDR3 bases are TGTGCCACCAGCAGGCGGACAGGAGCAGCTGGGGCCAACGTCCTGACTTTC.

The rearrangement uses TRBV18 and TRBJ1-2; no clear D gene. The CDR3 extends over 14 amino acids. Per germline, CDR1 KGHSH and CDR2 LQKENI. Trimming removed 3 bases from V and 1 base from J, with 9 bases in between. CDR3 DNA sequence: TGTGCCAGCTCACCCACCGACGATAACTATGGCTACACCTTC. Translation gives CASSPTDDNYGYTF.

The chain couples TRBV5-5 to TRBJ2-1, with D uncertain. The CDR3 totals 17 residues. The germline V gene has CDR1 SGHKS and CDR2 YYEKEE (reference sequence). V was clipped by 4 bases and J by 0 bases, with 17 bases between them. CDR3 sequence (DNA): TGTGCCAGCAGCACCCCGGGTGGCGGACGCTCCTACAATGAGCAGTTCTTC. It yields the protein CASSTPGGGRSYNEQFF.

The chain joins TRBV5-4 to TRBJ1-1; D is unresolved. Trimming stripped 0 bases from V and 0 bases from J, with 3 bases between. This CDR3 spans 13 amino acids. Germline loops: CDR1 SGHNT, CDR2 YYREEE (reference sequence). CDR3 region: CASSLVMNTEAFF. In nucleotides, the CDR3 is TGTGCCAGCAGCTTGGTCATGAACACTGAAGCTTTCTTT. The full variable domain, rest sourced from reference TRBV5-4 and TRBJ1-1, is ETGVTQSPTHLIKTRGQQVTLRCSSQSGHNTVSWYQQALGQGPQFIFQYYREEENGRGNFPPRFSGLQFPNYSSELNVNALELDDSALYLCASSLVMNTEAFFGQGTRLTVV.

The chain carries TRBV25-1 and TRBJ2-7; no firm D call. The CDR3 is 11 amino acids. V lost 7 bases and J lost 7, with 11 bases in between. Germline V lookup: CDR1 MGHDK, CDR2 SYGVNS. The CDR3 sequence is CASKRLVEQYF. CDR3 DNA: TGTGCCAGCAAACGTTTAGTGGAGCAGTACTTC.

This chain links TRBV27 with TRBJ2-7, with D possibly TRBD1 on 5 matching bases. Germline V CDR1 and CDR2: MNHEY, SMNVEV (reference sequence). Deletions cut 3 bases from V and 6 bases from J, with 15 bases between. The CDR3 has 14 residues. The CDR3 region is CASSFSGHSAEQYF. As DNA, the CDR3 is TGTGCCAGCAGTTTTTCTGGACATTCCGCCGAGCAGTACTTC.

The chain carries TRBV4-1 and TRBJ1-1; 8 nucleotides match TRBD1. The junction had 3 bases not matched to a gene; V was cut back by 4 bases and J by 2 bases. In germline, CDR1 is MGHRA, CDR2 YSYEKL. The CDR3 is 14 amino acids. In DNA, the CDR3 is TGCGCCAGCAGCCCGGGACAGGTAAACACTGAAGCTTTCTTT. Its translation is CASSPGQVNTEAFF.

This clone was detected only once. This rearrangement joins TRBV21-1 to TRBJ2-7; the table's D call of TRBD2 was not tested on the DNA. TRBV21-1 is tagged as a pseudogene. The CDR3 consists of 15 residues. This CDR3 reads CASSVHSSGRDEQYF. The CDR3 DNA reads as TGTGCCAGCAGCGTACACTCTAGCGGGCGCGACGAGCAGTACTTC.